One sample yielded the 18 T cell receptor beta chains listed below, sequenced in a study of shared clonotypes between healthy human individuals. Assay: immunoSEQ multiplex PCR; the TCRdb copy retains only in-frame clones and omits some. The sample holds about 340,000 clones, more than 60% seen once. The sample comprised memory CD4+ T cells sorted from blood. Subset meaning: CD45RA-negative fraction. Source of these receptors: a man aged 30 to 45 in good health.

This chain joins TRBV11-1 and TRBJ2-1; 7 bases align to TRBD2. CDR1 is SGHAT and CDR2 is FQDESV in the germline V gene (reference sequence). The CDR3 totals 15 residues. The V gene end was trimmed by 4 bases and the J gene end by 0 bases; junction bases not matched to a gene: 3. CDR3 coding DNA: TGTGCCAGCAGCTCCGGGACTAACTCCTACAATGAGCAGTTCTTC. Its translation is CASSSGTNSYNEQFF. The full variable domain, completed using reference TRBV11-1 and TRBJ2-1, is EAEVAQSPRYKITEKSQAVAFWCDPISGHATLYWYRQILGQGPELLVQFQDESVVDDSQLPKDRFSAERLKGVDSTLKIQPAELGDSAMYLCASSSGTNSYNEQFFGPGTRLTVL.

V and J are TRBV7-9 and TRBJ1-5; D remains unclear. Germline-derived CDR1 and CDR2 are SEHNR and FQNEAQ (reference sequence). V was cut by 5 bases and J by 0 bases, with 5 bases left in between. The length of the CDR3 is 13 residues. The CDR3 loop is CASSLNSNQPQHF. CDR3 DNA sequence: TGTGCCAGCAGCCTAAATAGCAATCAGCCCCAGCATTTT. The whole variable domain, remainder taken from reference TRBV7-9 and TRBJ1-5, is DTGVSQNPRHKITKRGQNVTFRCDPISEHNRLYWYRQTLGQGPEFLTYFQNEAQLEKSRLLSDRFSAERPKGSFSTLEIQRTEQGDSAMYLCASSLNSNQPQHFGDGTRLSIL.

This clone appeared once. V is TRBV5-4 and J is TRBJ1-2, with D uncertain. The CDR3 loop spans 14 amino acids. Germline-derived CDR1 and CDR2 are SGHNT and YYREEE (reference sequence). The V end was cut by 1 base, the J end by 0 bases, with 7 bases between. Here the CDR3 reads CASSLRAPNYGYTF. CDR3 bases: TGTGCCAGCAGCTTGCGGGCCCCTAACTATGGCTACACCTTC.

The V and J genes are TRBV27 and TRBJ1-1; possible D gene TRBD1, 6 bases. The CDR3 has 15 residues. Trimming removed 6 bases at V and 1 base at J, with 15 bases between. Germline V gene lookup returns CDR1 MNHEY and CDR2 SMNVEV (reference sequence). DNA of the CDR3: TGTGCCAGCAGATTGGACAGAGCAGCGAACACTGAAGCTTTCTTT. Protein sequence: CASRLDRAANTEAFF.

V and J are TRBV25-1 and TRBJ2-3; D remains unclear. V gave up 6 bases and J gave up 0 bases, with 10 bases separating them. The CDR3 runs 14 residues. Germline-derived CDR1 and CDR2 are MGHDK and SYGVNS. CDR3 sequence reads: CASSDLESTDTQYF. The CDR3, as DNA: TGTGCCAGCAGCGATTTAGAGAGCACAGATACGCAGTATTTT.

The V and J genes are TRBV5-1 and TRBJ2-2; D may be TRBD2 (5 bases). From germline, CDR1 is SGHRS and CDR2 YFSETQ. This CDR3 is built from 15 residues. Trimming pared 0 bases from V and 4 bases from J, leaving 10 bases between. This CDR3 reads CASSLVNGGTGELFF. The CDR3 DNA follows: TGCGCCAGCAGCTTGGTGAATGGAGGCACCGGGGAGCTGTTTTTT.

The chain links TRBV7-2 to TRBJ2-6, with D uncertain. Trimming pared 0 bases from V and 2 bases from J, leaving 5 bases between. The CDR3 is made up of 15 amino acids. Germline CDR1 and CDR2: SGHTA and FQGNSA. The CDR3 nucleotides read TGTGCCAGCAGCTTAGCCTCTACTGGGGCCAACGTCCTGACTTTC. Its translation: CASSLASTGANVLTF. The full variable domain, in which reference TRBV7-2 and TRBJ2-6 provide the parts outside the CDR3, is GAGVSQSPSNKVTEKGKDVELRCDPISGHTALYWYRQSLGQGLEFLIYFQGNSAPDKSGLPSDRFSAERTGGSVSTLTIQRTQQEDSAVYLCASSLASTGANVLTFGAGSRLTVL.

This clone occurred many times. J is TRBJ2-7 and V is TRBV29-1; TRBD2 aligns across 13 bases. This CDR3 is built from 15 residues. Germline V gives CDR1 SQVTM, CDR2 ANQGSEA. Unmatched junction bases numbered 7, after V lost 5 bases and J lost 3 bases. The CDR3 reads CSVRLGLAGIYEQYF. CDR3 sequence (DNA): TGCAGCGTTCGACTGGGACTAGCGGGGATCTACGAGCAGTACTTC.

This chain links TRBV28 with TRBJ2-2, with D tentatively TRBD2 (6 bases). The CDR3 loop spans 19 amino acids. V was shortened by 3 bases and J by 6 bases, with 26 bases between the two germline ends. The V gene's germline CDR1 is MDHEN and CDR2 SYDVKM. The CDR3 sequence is CASSFVLRRDGGLPGELFF. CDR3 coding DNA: TGTGCCAGCAGTTTCGTATTACGGCGCGACGGGGGACTCCCCGGGGAGCTGTTTTTT.

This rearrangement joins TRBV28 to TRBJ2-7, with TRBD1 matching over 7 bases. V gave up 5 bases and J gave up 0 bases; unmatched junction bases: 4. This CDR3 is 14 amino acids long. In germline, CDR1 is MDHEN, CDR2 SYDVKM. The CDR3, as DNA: TGTGCCAGCAGTAGGGACAGCCTCTCCTACGAGCAGTACTTC. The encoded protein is CASSRDSLSYEQYF.

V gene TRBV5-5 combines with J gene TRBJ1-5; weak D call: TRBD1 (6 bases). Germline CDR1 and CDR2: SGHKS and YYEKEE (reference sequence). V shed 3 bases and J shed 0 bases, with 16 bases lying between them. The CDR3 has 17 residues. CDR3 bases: TGTGCCAGCAGCTGGAGTCAGGGGATGAGTAGCAATCAGCCCCAGCATTTT. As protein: CASSWSQGMSSNQPQHF.

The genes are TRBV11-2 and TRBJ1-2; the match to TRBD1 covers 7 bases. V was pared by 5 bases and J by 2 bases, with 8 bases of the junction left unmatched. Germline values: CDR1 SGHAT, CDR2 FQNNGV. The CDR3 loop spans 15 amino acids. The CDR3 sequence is CASSRYGTANYGYTF. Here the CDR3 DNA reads TGTGCCAGCAGCCGATATGGGACAGCGAACTATGGCTACACCTTC. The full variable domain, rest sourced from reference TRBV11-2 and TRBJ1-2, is EAGVAQSPRYKIIEKRQSVAFWCNPISGHATLYWYQQILGQGPKLLIQFQNNGVVDDSQLPKDRFSAERLKGVDSTLKIQPAKLEDSAVYLCASSRYGTANYGYTFGSGTRLTVV.

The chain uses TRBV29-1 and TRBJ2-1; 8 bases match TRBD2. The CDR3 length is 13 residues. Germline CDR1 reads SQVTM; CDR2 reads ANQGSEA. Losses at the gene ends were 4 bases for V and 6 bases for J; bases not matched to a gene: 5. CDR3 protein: CSVATSGSNEQFF. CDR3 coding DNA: TGCAGCGTTGCTACTAGCGGTAGCAATGAGCAGTTCTTC.

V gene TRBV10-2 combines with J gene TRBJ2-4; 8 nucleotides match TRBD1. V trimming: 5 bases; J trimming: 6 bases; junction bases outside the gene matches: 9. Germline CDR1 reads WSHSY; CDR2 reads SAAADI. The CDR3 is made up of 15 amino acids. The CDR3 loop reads CASSLGQGGGNIQYF. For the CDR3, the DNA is TGCGCCAGCAGTCTAGGACAGGGCGGTGGAAACATTCAGTACTTC.

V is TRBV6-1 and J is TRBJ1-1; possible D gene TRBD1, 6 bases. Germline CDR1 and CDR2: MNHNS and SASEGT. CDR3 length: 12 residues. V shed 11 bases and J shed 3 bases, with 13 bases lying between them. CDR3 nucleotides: TGTGCCGTCGAGACAGGATACACTGAAGCTTTCTTT. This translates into CAVETGYTEAFF.

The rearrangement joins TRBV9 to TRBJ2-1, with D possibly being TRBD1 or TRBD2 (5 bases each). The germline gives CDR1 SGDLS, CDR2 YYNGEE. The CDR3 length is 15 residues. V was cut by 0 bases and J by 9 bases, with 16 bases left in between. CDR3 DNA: TGTGCCAGCAGCGTAGGCCCGTCTGGGGGATTTGAGCAGTTCTTC. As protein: CASSVGPSGGFEQFF.

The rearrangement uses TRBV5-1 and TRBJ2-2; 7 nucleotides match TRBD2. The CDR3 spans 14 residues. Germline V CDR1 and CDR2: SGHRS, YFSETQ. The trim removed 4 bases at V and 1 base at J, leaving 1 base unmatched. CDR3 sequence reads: CASSRTRNTGELFF. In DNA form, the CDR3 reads TGCGCCAGCAGCCGGACTAGGAACACCGGGGAGCTGTTTTTT.

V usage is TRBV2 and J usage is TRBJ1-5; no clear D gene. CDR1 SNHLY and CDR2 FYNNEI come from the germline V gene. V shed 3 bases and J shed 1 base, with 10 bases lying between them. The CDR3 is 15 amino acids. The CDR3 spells CASSEMDGSNQPQHF. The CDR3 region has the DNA TGTGCCAGCAGTGAGATGGACGGGAGCAATCAGCCCCAGCATTTT.